Shown below are 15 T cell receptor beta chains from a single sample sequenced in a study of PD-L1 blockade in urothelial cancer. Some clones are missing from TCRdb's copy, which holds only in-frame ones; the method was immunoSEQ multiplex PCR. Of some 20,000 clones detected, just over 85% appear once; the ten largest clones hold about 4%. The source was PBMCs, collected around atezolizumab (anti-PD-L1) treatment. These receptor sequences come from a man over 45 with urothelial cancer.

The chain carries TRBV7-6 and TRBJ2-3; D is possibly TRBD1 (6 bases). In germline, CDR1 is SGHVS, CDR2 FNYEAQ. There are 16 residues in the CDR3. The V and J ends lost 2 bases and 1 base respectively, with 13 bases between them. CDR3 amino acids: CASSLPDSLGTDTQYF. The CDR3 region has the DNA TGTGCCAGCAGCTTACCGGACAGTTTGGGCACAGATACGCAGTATTTT.

This chain links TRBV5-1 with TRBJ2-6; D is perhaps TRBD1 (6 bases). Trimming left V 4 bases short and J 0 bases short, with 17 bases between. Per the germline V gene, CDR1 is SGHRS and CDR2 is YFSETQ. The CDR3 extends over 18 amino acids. In DNA, the CDR3 is TGCGCCAGCAGCCACCTTGGACAGACGAGCTCTGGGGCCAACGTCCTGACTTTC. It specifies CASSHLGQTSSGANVLTF.

The rearrangement joins TRBV25-1 to TRBJ2-7; the D gene is possibly TRBD1 (6 bases). The length of the CDR3 is 11 residues. Trimming took 11 bases from V and 7 from J, leaving 15 bases between them. CDR1 and CDR2 (germline): MGHDK, SYGVNS. This CDR3 reads CASTTGQEQYF. The DNA of the CDR3 is TGTGCCTCGACCACCGGACAGGAGCAGTACTTC.

In this sample, this clone turned up a few times. This chain connects TRBV10-1 to TRBJ2-2; 7 nucleotides align to TRBD1. This CDR3 region has 15 residues. The V segment lost 3 bases and the J segment 2 bases; nucleotides outside the gene matches: 3. Germline V CDR1 and CDR2: WNHNN, SYGVQD (reference sequence). CDR3 region: CASSDTGANTGELFF. CDR3 DNA: TGCGCCAGCAGTGATACAGGGGCAAACACCGGGGAGCTGTTTTTT.

The chain uses TRBV19 and TRBJ1-2; 7 positions match TRBD1. CDR1 and CDR2 (germline): LNHDA, SQIVND (reference sequence). The CDR3 has 13 amino acids. V shed 9 bases, J shed 5 bases, and the junction held 9 bases outside the gene matches. The CDR3 bases are TGTGCCAGCCAACCCGACAGGGCTTATGGCTACACCTTC. It encodes CASQPDRAYGYTF.

The V and J genes are TRBV18 and TRBJ2-2; maybe TRBD1 (6 bases). The germline gives CDR1 KGHSH, CDR2 LQKENI. This CDR3 comprises 14 residues. Trimming removed 6 bases at V and 1 base at J, with 9 bases between. DNA for the CDR3: TGTGCCAGCTCGCAGACAGGGAACACCGGGGAGCTGTTTTTT. Its protein product is CASSQTGNTGELFF.

This clone was seen a handful of times. The V and J genes are TRBV15 and TRBJ2-7; the D is unclear. CDR3 length: 11 residues. Trimming took 5 bases from V and 4 from J, leaving 6 bases between them. Per the germline V gene, CDR1 is LNHNV and CDR2 is YYDKDF (reference sequence). The CDR3 protein is CATSGGYEQYF. In DNA, the CDR3 is TGTGCCACCAGCGGCGGATACGAGCAGTACTTC.

This chain joins TRBV4-1 and TRBJ2-7; 8 bases fit TRBD1. V was clipped by 2 bases and J by 3 bases; unmatched bases: 6. The germline CDR1 and CDR2 sequences are MGHRA and YSYEKL. CDR3 length: 15 residues. CDR3 loop: CASSQRQGRFYEQYF. DNA of the CDR3: TGCGCCAGCAGCCAACGACAGGGGAGGTTCTACGAGCAGTACTTC.

The rearrangement joins TRBV28 to TRBJ2-1, with TRBD2 matching over 10 bases. Germline V gene lookup returns CDR1 MDHEN and CDR2 SYDVKM. There are 16 residues in the CDR3. V dropped 6 bases and J dropped 4; count of bases not matched to a gene: 9. CDR3: CASRGLASIFYNEQFF. In DNA form, the CDR3 reads TGTGCCAGCAGGGGACTAGCGTCGATCTTTTACAATGAGCAGTTCTTC.

On this clone itself: The sample carries other DNA sequences with the same CDR3. The chain couples TRBV7-3 to TRBJ2-2; 7 bases are shared with TRBD1. V trimming: 5 bases; J trimming: 6 bases; junction bases outside the gene matches: 3. The CDR3 sequence is 13 residues long. Germline values: CDR1 SGHTA, CDR2 FQGTGA. CDR3: CASSTTGAGELFF. The CDR3 DNA sequence: TGTGCCAGCAGCACCACAGGGGCCGGGGAGCTGTTTTTT.

This chain joins TRBV28 and TRBJ2-1, with 9 bases matching TRBD2. The germline V gene encodes CDR1 MDHEN and CDR2 SYDVKM. V lost 3 bases, J lost 8 bases, and 14 bases stayed unmatched. CDR3 length: 17 residues. This chain's CDR3 is CASSLGASGMVMYEQFF. The CDR3 coding sequence is TGTGCCAGCAGTTTGGGAGCTAGCGGGATGGTTATGTATGAGCAGTTCTTC.

The V call is TRBV7-6, the J call TRBJ2-5; TRBD2 agrees at 10 bases. Germline values: CDR1 SGHVS, CDR2 FNYEAQ. This CDR3 contains 16 residues. J lost 5 bases, V lost 5 bases, and 11 bases had no gene match. CDR3 DNA sequence: TGTGCCAGCAGCACCAGCGGGGGGGGGTTTCTGGAGACCCAGTACTTC. This translates into CASSTSGGGFLETQYF.

This sequence joins TRBV5-1 and TRBJ2-3; 11 bases agree with TRBD1. Unmatched junction bases numbered 15, after V lost 4 bases and J lost 2 bases. The CDR3 covers 19 residues. Germline loops: CDR1 SGHRS, CDR2 YFSETQ. The CDR3 spells CASSPRTGGGLRVTDTQYF. CDR3 bases: TGCGCCAGCAGCCCTAGGACAGGGGGCGGTCTTAGGGTCACAGATACGCAGTATTTT.

V gene TRBV6-5 combines with J gene TRBJ1-2; TRBD1 agrees at 10 bases. The CDR3 sequence is 14 residues long. Trimming cost V 5 bases and J 7 bases; bases outside gene matches: 7. Germline CDR1 and CDR2: MNHEY and SVGAGI. CDR3 sequence reads: CASSTRQGAGGYTF. DNA for the CDR3: TGTGCCAGCAGTACCCGACAGGGGGCTGGTGGCTACACCTTC.

The chain joins TRBV6-7 to TRBJ1-5; D not certain. TRBV6-7 is treated as an ORF (open reading frame) with a function not yet certain. The CDR3 extends over 17 amino acids. Between the trimmed V and J ends, which lost 10 bases and 0 bases, there was a span of 22 bases. The CDR3 reads CATGPIPAVYSNQPQHF. The CDR3 region has the DNA TGTGCCACCGGCCCCATCCCAGCGGTATATAGCAATCAGCCCCAGCATTTT.